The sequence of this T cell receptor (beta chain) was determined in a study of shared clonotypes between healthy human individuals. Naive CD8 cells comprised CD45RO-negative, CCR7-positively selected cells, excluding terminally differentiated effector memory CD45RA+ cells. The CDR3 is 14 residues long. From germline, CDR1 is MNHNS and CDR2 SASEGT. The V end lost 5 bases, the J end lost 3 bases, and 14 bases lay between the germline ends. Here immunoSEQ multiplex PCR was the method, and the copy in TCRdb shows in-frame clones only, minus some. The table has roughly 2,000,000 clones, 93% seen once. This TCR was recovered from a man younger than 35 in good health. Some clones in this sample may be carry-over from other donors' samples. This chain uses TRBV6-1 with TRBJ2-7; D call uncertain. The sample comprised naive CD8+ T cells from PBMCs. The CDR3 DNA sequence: TGTGCCAGCAGTAAGCGAGTAGAAGGCTACGAGCAGTACTTC. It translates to CASSKRVEGYEQYF.